This paragraph reports one T cell receptor (beta chain). This entry is derived from a study of blood T cell repertoires in COVID-19. On the study more broadly: The cDNA or gDNA used as material had been derived from T cells, B-cell-depleted T cells, or PBMCs.

Per the authors' pipeline: Amplifying reference gene primers gave estimates of nucleated cell counts. Sequencing used immunoSEQ multiplex PCR; TCRdb keeps in-frame clones, though not all of them. For V, J and clone size, that table is used; D and trimming come from the DNA. The table lists 250,000 or so clones, about 80% of them singletons. V was cut by 4 bases and J by 1 base, with 13 bases left in between. The CDR3 has 15 amino acids. In germline, CDR1 is SEHNR, CDR2 FQNEAQ (reference sequence). The TCR comes from a woman aged 40 to 50 who had been exposed to COVID-19. This chain uses TRBV7-9 with TRBJ1-1; tentative D call: TRBD1 (6 bases). Input material: PBMCs or T cells enriched from blood (not recorded which). In DNA form, the CDR3 reads TGTGCCAGCAGCTCCCACAGGGTAGCGAACACTGAAGCTTTCTTT. Its protein is CASSSHRVANTEAFF.